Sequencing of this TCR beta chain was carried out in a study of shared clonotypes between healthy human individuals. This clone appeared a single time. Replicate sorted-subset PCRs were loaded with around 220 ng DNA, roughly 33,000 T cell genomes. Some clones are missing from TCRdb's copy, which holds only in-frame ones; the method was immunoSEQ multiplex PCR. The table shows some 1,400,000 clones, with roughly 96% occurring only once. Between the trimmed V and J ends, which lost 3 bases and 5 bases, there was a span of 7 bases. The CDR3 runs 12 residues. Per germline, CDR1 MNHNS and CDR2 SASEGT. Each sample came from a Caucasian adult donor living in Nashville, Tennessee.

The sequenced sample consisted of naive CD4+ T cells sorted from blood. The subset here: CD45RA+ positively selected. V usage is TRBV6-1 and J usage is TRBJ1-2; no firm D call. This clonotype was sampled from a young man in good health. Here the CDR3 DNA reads TGTGCCAGCAGTGACAGTCTGTATGGCTACACCTTC. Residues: CASSDSLYGYTF.